The present T cell receptor beta chain was sequenced within a study of T cell responses to AZD1222 COVID-19 vaccine. Trimming took off 6 bases at V and 4 bases at J, with 15 bases between the two ends. This CDR3 contains 14 residues. Germline loops: CDR1 MNHEY, CDR2 SVGAGI. Clones were sequenced by immunoSEQ multiplex PCR, and TCRdb holds only the in-frame ones, with some missing. The sample comprises around 80,000 clones, 83% of which are singletons, and 1.3% rests with the top ten. Points from the study as a whole: Possibly, clonal diversity was underestimated; donors were largely white British and included more females. Seropositive at baseline were only 5 to 7 AZD1222 recipients. Researchers took repertoire samples only after the peak T cell response had come. Spike-specific TCR breadth and depth were elevated following two AZD1222 doses.

A remark on this clone: Its specificity is unknown.

The sequence was collected from an adult who received the AZD1222 COVID-19 vaccine. This sample comprised peripheral blood, obtained 28 days after the second AZD1222 dose. This chain links TRBV6-5 with TRBJ1-1; D not certain. CDR3: CASSLGPRGTEAFF. DNA for the CDR3: TGTGCCAGCAGCCTTGGGCCCCGGGGCACTGAAGCTTTCTTT.